The present T cell receptor beta chain was sequenced within a study of regulatory T cells in long-lasting Graves disease (dated by TCRdb to about 2021). As for the study more broadly: Persistent Graves' disease was defined as antithyroid drug treatment for over 5 years with persistently positive TSH receptor autoantibodies. A total of about 33 samples were covered by TCR sequencing, comprising around 13 persistent and around 20 newly diagnosed Graves' disease patients. The study was registered as a clinical trial and conducted in China. Antithyroid drugs had been taken for approximately ten years on average by persistent Graves' disease patients in the clinical cohort. This study used TCR sequencing and RNA sequencing of peripheral blood to compare persistent Graves' disease patients against newly diagnosed Graves' disease patients. What the study reported, not specific to this receptor: Persistent disease showed preferential use of TRBV28, TRBJ1-2 and TRBJ2-5, whereas newly diagnosed disease favored TRBV20-1 and TRBJ2-1. Persistent Graves' disease patients showed lower TCR Shannon entropy and fewer highly expanded clones than newly diagnosed patients, suggesting clonal expansion. As a limitation, the authors acknowledged that the small sample size may reduce accuracy. Persistent patients shared more public clonotypes among themselves (roughly 2,700) than newly diagnosed patients did (about 900). Only the TCR beta chain was sequenced and analyzed. Only peripheral blood was studied, because thyroid tissue, the primary lesion, was inaccessible.

Explained via the paper, the time point label denotes: persistent/refractory GD, antithyroid drugs over 5 years with positive TRAb. For both TCR sequencing and RNA sequencing, RNA was extracted from PBMCs using TRIzol. Graves' disease was diagnosed according to American Thyroid Association guidelines. Patients were recruited from an endocrinology department in Xi'an, China. Each patient gave around 9.2 milliliters of peripheral blood, collected in an EDTA anticoagulant tube. Ficoll Paque Plus density gradient separation was used to isolate PBMCs, and no further T cell sorting was performed. RNA quality was checked with an Agilent 2100 Bioanalyzer and agarose gel, and concentration with a NanoDrop 2000. CDR1 and CDR2 are drawn from the germline V gene: MDHEN, SYDVKM. Cut back by 5 bases and 5 bases, the V and J ends lie 19 bases apart. The CDR3, from cysteine to phenylalanine, totals 15 residues. Solely the CDR3 DNA is kept, with 45 bases framed from the first base.

About this clonotype: This clone's antigen is unknown. Nothing much larger sits one base from this clone, and base qualities are not available.

Library generation was performed with multiplex PCR. TCRdb lists the instrument as Illumina HiSeq 4000. TCR beta libraries were built with iRepertoire HTBI primers and Arm-PCR amplification of CDR3 regions. Before sequencing, the PCR products went through gel purification. Processing in the source paper ran as follows. Gene usage analysis of CDR3 amino acid clonotypes relied on the roughly 67 TRBV and about 15 TRBJ segments identified across samples. Filtered high-quality paired reads were merged into contigs using COPE and FqMerger. BLAST was used to align contigs to IMGT TRBV, TRBD and TRBJ reference genes, and CDR3 was defined according to IMGT. Highly expanded clones were defined as clonotypes with a frequency above 0.1%. Repertoire diversity was measured by Shannon entropy, and V-J evenness by the Gini coefficient. Public clonotypes were defined as clonotypes shared by more than one individual. TCRdb's own reprocessing of the public reads used fastp at Q25 and MiXCR and kept productive beta chains. Each entry is one CDR3 protein sequence, shown with its most common DNA and genes. The V and J calls and clone size come from TCRdb's table, not from the authors' own analysis. The sample table lists about 340,000 distinct CDR3 sequences, about 19% of them with a count of one. The ten largest clonotypes hold around 30% of the sample.

This receptor was identified in a female donor with Graves disease. The rearrangement joined TRBV28 to TRBJ2-7; perhaps TRBD2 is the D gene, with 6 bases matching. The sequences come from peripheral blood mononuclear cells (PBMCs), collected when the disease was refractory, from a patient treated with antithyroid drugs. The CDR3 region: CASSPPGRRGNEQYF. Read as DNA, the sequence is TGTGCCAGCAGTCCTCCGGGACGGCGGGGAAACGAGCAGTACTTC.